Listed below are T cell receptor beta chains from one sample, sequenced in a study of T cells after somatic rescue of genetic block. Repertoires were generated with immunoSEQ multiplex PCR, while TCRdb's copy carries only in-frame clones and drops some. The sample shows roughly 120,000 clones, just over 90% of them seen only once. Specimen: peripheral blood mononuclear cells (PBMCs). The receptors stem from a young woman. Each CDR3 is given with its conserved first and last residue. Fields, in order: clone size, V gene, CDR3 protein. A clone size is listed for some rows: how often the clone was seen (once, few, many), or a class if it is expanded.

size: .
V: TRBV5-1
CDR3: CASSLGGGSTQGPLHF

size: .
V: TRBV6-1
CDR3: CASSEGLALEQYF

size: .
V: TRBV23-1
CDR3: CASSQSMAGCRNTIYF

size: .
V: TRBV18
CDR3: CASSPRGLTYEQYF

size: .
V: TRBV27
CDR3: CASSIHREGEKLFF

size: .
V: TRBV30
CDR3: CAWRGRTGNNSPLHF

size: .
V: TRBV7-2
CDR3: CASSSGESGYTF

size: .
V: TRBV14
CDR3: CASSQGQGGMETQYF

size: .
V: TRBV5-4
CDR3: CASSRSALTNTGELFF

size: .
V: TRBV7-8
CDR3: CASSQGNTEAFF

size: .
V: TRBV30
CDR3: CAWSPGVNQPQHF

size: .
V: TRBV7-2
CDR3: CASRRGLAGNNEQFF

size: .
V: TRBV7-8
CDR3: CASSLVARGNTEAFF

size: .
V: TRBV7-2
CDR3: CASSLGASYSYEQYF

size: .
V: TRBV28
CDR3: CASSSPWGGNYGYTF

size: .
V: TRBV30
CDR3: CAWSVGLADTDTQYF

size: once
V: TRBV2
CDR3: CASSNRGQASGANVLTF

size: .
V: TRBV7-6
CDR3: CASSLEGGQPQHF

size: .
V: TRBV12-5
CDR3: CASGFAVRGTGQFKSDNSPLHF

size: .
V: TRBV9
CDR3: CASSVDRGGYNEQFF

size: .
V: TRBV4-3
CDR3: CASSQEPGAYEQYF

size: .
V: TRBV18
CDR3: CASSLSGTASTDTQYF

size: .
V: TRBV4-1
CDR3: CASRGTGPNYGYTF

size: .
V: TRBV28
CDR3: CASSPGTASLYEQYF

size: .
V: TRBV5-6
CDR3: CASSLGGRPDTQYF

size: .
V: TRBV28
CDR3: CASRREGRYGYTF

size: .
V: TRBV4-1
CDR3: CASSRPGEVSGYTF

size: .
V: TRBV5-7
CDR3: CASSWTGVSYGYTF

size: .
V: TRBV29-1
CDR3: CSSTGGGVNTEAFF

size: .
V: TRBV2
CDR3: CASPPPDLRAFF

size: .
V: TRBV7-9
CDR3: CASSSPGTQYF

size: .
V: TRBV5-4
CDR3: CASSSFPDTQYF

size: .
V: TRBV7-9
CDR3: CASSPTSAAPPRAWAFF

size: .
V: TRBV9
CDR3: CASSAKDSYEQYF

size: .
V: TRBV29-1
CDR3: CSVDPWGGSGYTF

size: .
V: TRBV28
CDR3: CASRYRDGGTF

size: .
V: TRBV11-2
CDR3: CASSLHRGPGANVLTF

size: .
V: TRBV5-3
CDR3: CARSPDRNTEAFF

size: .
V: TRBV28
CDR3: CASRLPPGMGTGELFF

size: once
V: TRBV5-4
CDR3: CASSFSPPETQYF

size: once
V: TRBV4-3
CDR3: CASSQGWRGRNGYTF

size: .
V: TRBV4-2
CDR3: CASRPDSGLAVVDTQYF

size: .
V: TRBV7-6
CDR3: CASSPEGEETQYF

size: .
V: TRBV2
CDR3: CASRPWEGSEQYF

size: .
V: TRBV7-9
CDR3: CASREGQGSTEAFF

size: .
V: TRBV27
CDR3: CASSLQWALKANEKLFF

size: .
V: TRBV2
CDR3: CASSAGLAGTGELFF

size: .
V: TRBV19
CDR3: CASTGAGGTGELFF

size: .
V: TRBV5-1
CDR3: CASSLSGGYTF

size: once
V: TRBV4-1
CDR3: CASSQPDRPPHYGYTF

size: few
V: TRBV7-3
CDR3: CASSFGGNTEAFF

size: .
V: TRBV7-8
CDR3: CASSSLGEKLFF

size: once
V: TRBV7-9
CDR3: CASSFPSDPPGQVNYGYTF

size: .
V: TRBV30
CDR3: CAWSWGGGQTDTQYF